This T cell receptor (beta chain) was profiled in a study of OX40 agonist ivuxolimab in advanced cancers. Some clones are missing from TCRdb's copy, which holds only in-frame ones; the method was immunoSEQ multiplex PCR. The sample records tens of thousands of clones, about 87% being singletons. Germline V gene data show CDR1 as SGDLS and CDR2 as YYNGEE. V trimming: 0 bases; J trimming: 6 bases; junction bases outside the gene matches: 3. The CDR3 contains 14 residues. The J gene is TRBJ2-7, the V gene TRBV9; TRBD2 matches 10 bases. The specimen was CD4+ or CD8+ T cells sorted from blood, collected in a trial of the OX40 agonist ivuxolimab. This sequence was found in an adult with an advanced solid tumor such as melanoma, head and neck, liver or kidney cancer. CDR3 bases: TGTGCCAGCAGCGTAGCTAGCGGGAGCGGCGAGCAGTACTTC. Encoded protein: CASSVASGSGEQYF.